This T cell receptor (beta chain) originates from a study of blood T cell repertoires in COVID-19. Across the study: Samples representing acute and convalescent COVID-19 were sourced from the United States, Italy and Spain.

Per the original methods: Quantification of nucleated cells was approximated via reference gene primer amplification. This table comes from immunoSEQ multiplex PCR, and its TCRdb copy is limited to in-frame clones, with some not included. V and J calls and clone size are copied from that table; D and trimming were computed from the DNA. The profile shows 100,000 or so clones, 75% to 90% of them singletons. Germline CDR1 reads SQVTM; CDR2 reads ANQGSEA. Losses at the gene ends were 7 bases for V and 4 bases for J; bases not matched to a gene: 5. CDR3 length: 13 residues. The J gene is TRBJ2-2, the V gene TRBV29-1; 8 bases agree with TRBD1. Sequences were obtained from peripheral blood. This sequence was found in a man aged 55-75 years with acute or convalescent COVID-19. CDR3 amino acids: CSAGQGVTGELFF. DNA for the CDR3: TGCAGCGCAGGACAGGGAGTCACCGGGGAGCTGTTTTTT.